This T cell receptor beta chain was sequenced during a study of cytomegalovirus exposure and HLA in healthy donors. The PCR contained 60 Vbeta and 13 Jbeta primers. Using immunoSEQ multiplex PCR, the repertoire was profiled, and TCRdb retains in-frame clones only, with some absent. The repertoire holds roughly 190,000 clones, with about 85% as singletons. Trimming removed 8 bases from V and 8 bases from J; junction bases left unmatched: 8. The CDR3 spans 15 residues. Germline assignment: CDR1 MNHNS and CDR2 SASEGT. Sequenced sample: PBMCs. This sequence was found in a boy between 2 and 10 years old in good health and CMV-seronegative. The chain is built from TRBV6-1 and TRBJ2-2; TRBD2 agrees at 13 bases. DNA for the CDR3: TGTGCCAGCCGGGGGACTAGCGGGATAGCAGGGGAGCTGTTTTTT. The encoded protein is CASRGTSGIAGELFF.